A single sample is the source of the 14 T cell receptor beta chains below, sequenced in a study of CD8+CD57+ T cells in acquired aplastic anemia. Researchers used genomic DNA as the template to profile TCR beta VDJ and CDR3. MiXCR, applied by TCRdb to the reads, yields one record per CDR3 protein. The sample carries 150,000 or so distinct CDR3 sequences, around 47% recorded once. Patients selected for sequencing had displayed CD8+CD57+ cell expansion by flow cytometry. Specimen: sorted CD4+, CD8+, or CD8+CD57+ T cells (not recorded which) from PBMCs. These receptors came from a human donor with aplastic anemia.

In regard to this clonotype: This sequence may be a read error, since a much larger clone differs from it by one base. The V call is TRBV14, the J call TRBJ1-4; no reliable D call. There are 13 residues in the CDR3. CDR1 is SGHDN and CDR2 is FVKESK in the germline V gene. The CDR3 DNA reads TGTGCCAGCAGCCAAGGTCCTGGGCGGCGCCCCCTCTTT. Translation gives CASSQGPGRRPLF.

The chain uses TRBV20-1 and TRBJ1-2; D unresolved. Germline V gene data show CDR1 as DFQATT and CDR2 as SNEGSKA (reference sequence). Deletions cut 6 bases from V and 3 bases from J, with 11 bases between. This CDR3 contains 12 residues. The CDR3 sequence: CSADFGYYGYTF. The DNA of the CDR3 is TGCAGTGCAGACTTCGGATACTATGGCTACACCTTC.

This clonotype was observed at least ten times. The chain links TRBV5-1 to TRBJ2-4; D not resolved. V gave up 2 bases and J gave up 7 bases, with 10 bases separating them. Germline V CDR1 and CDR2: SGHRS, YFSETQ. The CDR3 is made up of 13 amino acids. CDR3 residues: CASSLPLGNIQYF. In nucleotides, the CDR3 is TGCGCCAGCAGCTTACCGTTGGGGAACATTCAGTACTTC. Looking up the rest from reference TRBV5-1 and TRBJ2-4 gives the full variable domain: KAGVTQTPRYLIKTRGQQVTLSCSPISGHRSVSWYQQTPGQGLQFLFEYFSETQRNKGNFPGRFSGRQFSNSRSEMNVSTLELGDSALYLCASSLPLGNIQYFGAGTRLSVL.

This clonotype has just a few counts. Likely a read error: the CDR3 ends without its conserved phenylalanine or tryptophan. DNA for the CDR3: TGTGCCAGCAGCGTAAGAAGCGGGGGGGCTAGCACAGATACGCAGTATCTT. Translation: CASSVRSGGASTDTQYL. The V and J genes are TRBV9 and TRBJ2-3, with 10 bases fitting TRBD2. Unmatched junction bases numbered 5, after V lost 1 base and J lost 0 bases. The CDR3 spans 17 residues. CDR1 is SGDLS and CDR2 is YYNGEE in the germline V gene.

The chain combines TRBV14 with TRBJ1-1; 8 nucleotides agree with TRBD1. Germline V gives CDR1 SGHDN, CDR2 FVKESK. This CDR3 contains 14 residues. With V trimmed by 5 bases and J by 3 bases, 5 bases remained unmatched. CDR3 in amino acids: CASSLDREDTEAFF. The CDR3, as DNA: TGTGCCAGCAGCTTGGACAGGGAGGACACTGAAGCTTTCTTT.

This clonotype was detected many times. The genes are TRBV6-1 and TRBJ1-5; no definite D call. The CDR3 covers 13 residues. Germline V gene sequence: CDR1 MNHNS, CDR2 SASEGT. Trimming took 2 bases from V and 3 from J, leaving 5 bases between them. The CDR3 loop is CASSENTNQPQHF. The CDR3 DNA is TGTGCCAGCAGTGAAAACACCAATCAGCCCCAGCATTTT.

The CDR3 nucleotides are TGTGCCACCAGCAGAATTCGCGGATCTGGAAACACCATATATTTT. Its protein is CATSRIRGSGNTIYF. The V gene is TRBV15, the J gene TRBJ1-3; D gene ambiguous. This CDR3 has 15 residues. V lost 2 bases, J lost 1 base, and 9 bases lay in between. Germline assignment: CDR1 LNHNV and CDR2 YYDKDF (reference sequence).

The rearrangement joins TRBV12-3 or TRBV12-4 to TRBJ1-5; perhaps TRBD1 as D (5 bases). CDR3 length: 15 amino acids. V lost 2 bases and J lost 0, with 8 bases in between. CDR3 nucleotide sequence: TGTGCCAGCAGTTTAATGGGGGGTAGCAATCAGCCCCAGCATTTT. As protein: CASSLMGGSNQPQHF.

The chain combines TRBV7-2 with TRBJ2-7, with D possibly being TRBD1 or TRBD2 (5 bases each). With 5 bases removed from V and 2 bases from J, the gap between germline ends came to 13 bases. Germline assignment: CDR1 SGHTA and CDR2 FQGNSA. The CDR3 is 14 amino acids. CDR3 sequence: CASSRGVSTYEQYF. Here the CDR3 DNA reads TGTGCCAGCAGCCGAGGGGTATCAACCTACGAGCAGTACTTC.

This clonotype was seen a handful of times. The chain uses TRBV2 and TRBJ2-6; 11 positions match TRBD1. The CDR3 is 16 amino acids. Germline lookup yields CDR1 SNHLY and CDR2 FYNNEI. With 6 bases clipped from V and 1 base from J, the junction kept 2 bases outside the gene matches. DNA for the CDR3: TGTGCCAGCAGCCGGGACAGGGGGTCTGGGGCCAACGTCCTGACTTTC. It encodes CASSRDRGSGANVLTF. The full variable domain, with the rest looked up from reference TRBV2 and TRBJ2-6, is EPEVTQTPSHQVTQMGQEVILRCVPISNHLYFYWYRQILGQKVEFLVSFYNNEISEKSEIFDDQFSVERPDGSNFTLKIRSTKLEDSAMYFCASSRDRGSGANVLTFGAGSRLTVL.

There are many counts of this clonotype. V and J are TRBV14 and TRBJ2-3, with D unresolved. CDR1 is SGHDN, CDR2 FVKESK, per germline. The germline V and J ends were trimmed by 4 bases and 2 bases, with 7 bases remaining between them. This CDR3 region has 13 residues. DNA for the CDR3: TGTGCCAGCAGCCCTAGTTACACAGATACGCAGTATTTT. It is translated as CASSPSYTDTQYF.

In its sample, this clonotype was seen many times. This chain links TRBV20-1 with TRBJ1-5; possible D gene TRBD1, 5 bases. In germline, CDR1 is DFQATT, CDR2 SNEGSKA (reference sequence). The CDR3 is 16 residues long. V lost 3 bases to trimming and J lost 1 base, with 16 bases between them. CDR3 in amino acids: CSARPLSRDSNQPQHF. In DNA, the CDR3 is TGCAGTGCTAGGCCCCTCTCGAGGGACAGCAATCAGCCCCAGCATTTT.

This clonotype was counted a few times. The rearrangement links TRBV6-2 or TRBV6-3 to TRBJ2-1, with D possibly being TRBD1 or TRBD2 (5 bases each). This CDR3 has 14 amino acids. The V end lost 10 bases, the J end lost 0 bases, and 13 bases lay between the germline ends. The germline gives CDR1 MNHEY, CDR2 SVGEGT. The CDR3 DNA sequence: TGTGCCACCGGAAGTGGGGGCTCCTACAATGAGCAGTTCTTC. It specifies CATGSGGSYNEQFF.

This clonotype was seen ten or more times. The DNA for the CDR3 is TGTGCCAGCAGCTTAACCGAGAATACGCAGTATTTT. Translation: CASSLTENTQYF. The rearrangement joins TRBV7-2 to TRBJ2-3; the D is unclear. Germline lookup yields CDR1 SGHTA and CDR2 FQGNSA. The CDR3 is 12 amino acids. V gave up 2 bases and J gave up 7 bases, with 7 bases separating them.